Included here is one TCR beta chain sequence, with context. This table comes from immunoSEQ multiplex PCR, and its TCRdb copy is limited to in-frame clones, with some not included. The profile shows 55,000 to 80,000 clones, approximately 86% of them singletons. This entry belongs to a study of blood T cell repertoires in COVID-19. The sequence was obtained from a human donor in a cohort sampled during active COVID-19. The specimen sequenced was peripheral blood.

CDR3 loop: CASSPPAQGGFTEAFF. The CDR3 nucleotides read TGTGCCAGCAGCCCACCGGCCCAGGGGGGTTTCACTGAAGCTTTCTTT. V is TRBV11-2 and J is TRBJ1-1, with 7 bases matching TRBD1. This CDR3 spans 16 amino acids. The V gene end was trimmed by 5 bases and the J gene end by 4 bases; junction bases not matched to a gene: 13. Germline V gene data show CDR1 as SGHAT and CDR2 as FQNNGV.